The clone carrying this T cell receptor beta chain has a count of ten or more. The antigen remains undetermined. The repertoire came from unfractionated whole blood and reflected all unsorted peripheral T cells. Peripheral blood, 2 to 3 ml, was drawn for RNA extraction. The V end lost 1 base, the J end lost 2 bases, and 12 bases lay between the germline ends. The V gene's germline CDR1 is DFQATT and CDR2 SNEGSKA (reference sequence). This CDR3 is 15 amino acids long. cDNA was made from around 0.5 ug RNA using alpha and beta constant primers. Each of the alpha and beta chains got its own library through chain-specific third strand synthesis with indices. TCRdb re-called the 5' RACE reads through MiXCR, storing one row per CDR3 protein. Of about 17,000 distinct CDR3 sequences listed, about 5% were seen once; the top ten hold 1.9%. The data originate from a study of HIV-infected patients and healthy controls. Overall study findings and caveats: In healthy controls, MAIT alpha CDR3s were common; in HIV+ repertoires, severely depleted. HIV-associated CDR3 frequencies dropped significantly during therapy; CMV-associated ones, mostly rising, changed nonsignificantly.

This TCR was recovered from an adult in good health. This chain connects TRBV20-1 to TRBJ1-5; no reliable D call. Sequencing used blood. CDR3 in amino acids: CSARAFGNGNQPQHF. In DNA form, the CDR3 reads TGCAGTGCTAGAGCTTTCGGGAACGGCAATCAGCCCCAGCATTTT.